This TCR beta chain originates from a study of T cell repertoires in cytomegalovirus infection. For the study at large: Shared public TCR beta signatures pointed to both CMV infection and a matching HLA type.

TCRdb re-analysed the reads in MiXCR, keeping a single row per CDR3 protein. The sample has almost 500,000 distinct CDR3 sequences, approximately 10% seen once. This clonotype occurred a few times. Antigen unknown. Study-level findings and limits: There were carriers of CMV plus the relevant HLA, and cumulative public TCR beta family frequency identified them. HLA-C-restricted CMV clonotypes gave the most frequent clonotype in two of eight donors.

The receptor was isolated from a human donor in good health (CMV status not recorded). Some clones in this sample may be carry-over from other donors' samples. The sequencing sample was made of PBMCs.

CDR3 sequence (DNA): TGCAGTGCAATAAAACGAACAGGGGGCAACTACAATGAGCAGTTCTTC. The encoded protein is CSAIKRTGGNYNEQFF. The chain carries TRBV20-1 and TRBJ2-1; 9 positions match TRBD1. The CDR3 sequence is 16 residues long. Germline values: CDR1 DFQATT, CDR2 SNEGSKA (reference sequence). The V segment lost 6 bases and the J segment 3 bases; nucleotides outside the gene matches: 12.